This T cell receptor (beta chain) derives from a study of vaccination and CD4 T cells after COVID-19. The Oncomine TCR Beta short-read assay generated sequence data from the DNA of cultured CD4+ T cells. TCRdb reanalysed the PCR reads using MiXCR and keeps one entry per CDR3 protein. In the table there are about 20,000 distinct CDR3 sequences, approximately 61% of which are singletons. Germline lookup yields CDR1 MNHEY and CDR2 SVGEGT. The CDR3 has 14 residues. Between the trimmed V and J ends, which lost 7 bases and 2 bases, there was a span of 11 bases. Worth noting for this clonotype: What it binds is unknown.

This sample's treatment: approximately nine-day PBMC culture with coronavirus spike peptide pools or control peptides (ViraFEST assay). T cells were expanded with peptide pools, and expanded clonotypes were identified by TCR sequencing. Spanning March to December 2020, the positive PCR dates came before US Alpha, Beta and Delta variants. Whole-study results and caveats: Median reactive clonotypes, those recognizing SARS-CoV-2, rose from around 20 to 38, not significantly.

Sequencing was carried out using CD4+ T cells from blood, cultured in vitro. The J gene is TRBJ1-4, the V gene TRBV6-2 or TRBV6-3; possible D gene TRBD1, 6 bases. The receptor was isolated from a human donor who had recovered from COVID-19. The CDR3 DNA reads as TGTGCCAGCAATCGAGGACAGACTAATGAAAAACTGTTTTTT. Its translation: CASNRGQTNEKLFF.